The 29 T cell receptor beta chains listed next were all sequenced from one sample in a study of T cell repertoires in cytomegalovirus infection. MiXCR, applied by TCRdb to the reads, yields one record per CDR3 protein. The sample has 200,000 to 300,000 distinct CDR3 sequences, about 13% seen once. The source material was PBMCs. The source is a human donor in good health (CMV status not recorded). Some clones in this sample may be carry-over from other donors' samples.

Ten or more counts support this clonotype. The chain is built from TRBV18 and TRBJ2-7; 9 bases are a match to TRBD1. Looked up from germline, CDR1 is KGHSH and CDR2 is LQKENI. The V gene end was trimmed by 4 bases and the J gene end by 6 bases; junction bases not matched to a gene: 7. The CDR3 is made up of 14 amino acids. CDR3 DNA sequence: TGTGCCAGCTCACTCCGGGACAGGGAGGCCGAGCAGTACTTC. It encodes CASSLRDREAEQYF.

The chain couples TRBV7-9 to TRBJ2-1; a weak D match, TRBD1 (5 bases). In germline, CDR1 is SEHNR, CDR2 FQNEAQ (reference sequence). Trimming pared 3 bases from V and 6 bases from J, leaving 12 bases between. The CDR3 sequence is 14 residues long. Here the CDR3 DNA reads TGTGCCAGCAGCTTTTCGCAGGGTAGCAATGAGCAGTTCTTC. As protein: CASSFSQGSNEQFF. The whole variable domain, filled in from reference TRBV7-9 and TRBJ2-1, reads DTGVSQNPRHKITKRGQNVTFRCDPISEHNRLYWYRQTLGQGPEFLTYFQNEAQLEKSRLLSDRFSAERPKGSFSTLEIQRTEQGDSAMYLCASSFSQGSNEQFFGPGTRLTVL.

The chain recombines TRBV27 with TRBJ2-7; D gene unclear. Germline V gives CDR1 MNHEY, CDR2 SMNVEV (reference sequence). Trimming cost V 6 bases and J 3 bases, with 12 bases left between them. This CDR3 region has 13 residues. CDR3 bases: TGTGCCAGCAGCTTTGACGGTGGCTACGAGCAGTACTTC. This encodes CASSFDGGYEQYF.

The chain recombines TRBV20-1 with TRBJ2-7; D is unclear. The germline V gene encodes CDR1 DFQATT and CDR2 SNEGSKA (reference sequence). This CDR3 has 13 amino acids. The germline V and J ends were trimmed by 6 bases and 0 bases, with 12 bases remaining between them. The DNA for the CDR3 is TGCAGTGCGCGGACCCAGAGCTCCTACGAGCAGTACTTC. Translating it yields CSARTQSSYEQYF.

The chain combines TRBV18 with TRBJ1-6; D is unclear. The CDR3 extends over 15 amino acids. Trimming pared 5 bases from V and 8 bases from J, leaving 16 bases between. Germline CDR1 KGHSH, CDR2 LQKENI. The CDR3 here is CASSGRHGTDSPLHF. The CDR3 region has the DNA TGTGCCAGCTCAGGGCGACATGGAACGGATTCACCCCTCCACTTT.

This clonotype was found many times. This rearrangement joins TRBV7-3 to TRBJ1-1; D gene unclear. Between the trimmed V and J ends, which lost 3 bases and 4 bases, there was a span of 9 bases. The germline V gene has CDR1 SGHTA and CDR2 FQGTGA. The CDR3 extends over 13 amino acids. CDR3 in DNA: TGTGCCAGCAGCTTTAAAGGCGGCACTGAAGCTTTCTTT. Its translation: CASSFKGGTEAFF.

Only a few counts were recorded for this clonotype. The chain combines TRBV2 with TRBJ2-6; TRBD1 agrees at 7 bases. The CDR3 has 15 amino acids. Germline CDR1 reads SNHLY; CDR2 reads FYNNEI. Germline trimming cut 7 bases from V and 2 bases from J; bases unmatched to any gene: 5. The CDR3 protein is CASIVDRAGANVLTF. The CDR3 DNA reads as TGTGCCAGCATCGTTGACAGGGCTGGGGCCAACGTCCTGACTTTC.

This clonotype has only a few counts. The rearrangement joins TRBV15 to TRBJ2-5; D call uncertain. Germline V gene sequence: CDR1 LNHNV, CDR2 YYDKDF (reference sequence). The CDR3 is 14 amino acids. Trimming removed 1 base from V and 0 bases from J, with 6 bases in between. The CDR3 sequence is CATSRVSYQETQYF. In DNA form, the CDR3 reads TGTGCCACCAGCAGAGTGAGCTACCAAGAGACCCAGTACTTC. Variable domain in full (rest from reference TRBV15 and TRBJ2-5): DAMVIQNPRYQVTQFGKPVTLSCSQTLNHNVMYWYQQKSSQAPKLLFHYYDKDFNNEADTPDNFQSRRPNTSFCFLDIRSPGLGDTAMYLCATSRVSYQETQYFGPGTRLLVL.

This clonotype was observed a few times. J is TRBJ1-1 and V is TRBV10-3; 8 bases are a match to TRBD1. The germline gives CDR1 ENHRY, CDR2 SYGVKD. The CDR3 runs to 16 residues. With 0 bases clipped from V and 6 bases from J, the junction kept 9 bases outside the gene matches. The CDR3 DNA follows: TGTGCCATCAGTGAGTCAGATGAACAGGGGGATGCTGAAGCTTTCTTT. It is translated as CAISESDEQGDAEAFF.

DNA of the CDR3: TGTGCCAGCAGTCAGGGGGGCCTTAATGAAAAACTGTTTTTT. Its translation is CASSQGGLNEKLFF. V is TRBV28 and J is TRBJ1-4; 7 positions match TRBD1. The germline gives CDR1 MDHEN, CDR2 SYDVKM. The CDR3 is 14 residues long. J lost 4 bases, V lost 5 bases, and 4 bases had no gene match. The variable domain in full, with the rest retrieved from reference TRBV28 and TRBJ1-4, is DVKVTQSSRYLVKRTGEKVFLECVQDMDHENMFWYRQDPGLGLRLIYFSYDVKMKEKGDIPEGYSVSREKKERFSLILESASTNQTSMYLCASSQGGLNEKLFFGSGTQLSVL.

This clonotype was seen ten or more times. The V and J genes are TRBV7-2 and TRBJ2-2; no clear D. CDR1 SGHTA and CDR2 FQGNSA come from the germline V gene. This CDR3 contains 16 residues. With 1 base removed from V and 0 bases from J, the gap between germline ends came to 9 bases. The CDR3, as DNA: TGTGCCAGCAGCTTAGTTAGGCTAGCGAACACCGGGGAGCTGTTTTTT. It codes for CASSLVRLANTGELFF.

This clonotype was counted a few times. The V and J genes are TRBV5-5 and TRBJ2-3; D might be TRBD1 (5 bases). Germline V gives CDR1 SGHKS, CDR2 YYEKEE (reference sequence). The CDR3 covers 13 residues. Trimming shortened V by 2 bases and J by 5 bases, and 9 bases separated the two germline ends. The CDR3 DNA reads TGTGCCAGCAGCTTACAGGCGATAGATACGCAGTATTTT. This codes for CASSLQAIDTQYF.

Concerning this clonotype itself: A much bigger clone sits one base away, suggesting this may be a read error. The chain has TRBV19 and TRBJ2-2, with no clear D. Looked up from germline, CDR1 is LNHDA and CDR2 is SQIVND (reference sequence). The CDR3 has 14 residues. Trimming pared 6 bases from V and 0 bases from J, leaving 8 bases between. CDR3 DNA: TGTGCCAGTAGATACCCGCCGAACACCGGGGAGCTGTTTTTT. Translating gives CASRYPPNTGELFF.

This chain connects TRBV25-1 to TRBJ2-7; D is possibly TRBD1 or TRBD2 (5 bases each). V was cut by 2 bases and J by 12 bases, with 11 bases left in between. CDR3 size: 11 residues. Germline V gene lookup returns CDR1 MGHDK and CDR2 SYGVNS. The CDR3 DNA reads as TGTGCCAGCAGTGAAGGTACGGGGCGGTACTTC. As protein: CASSEGTGRYF.

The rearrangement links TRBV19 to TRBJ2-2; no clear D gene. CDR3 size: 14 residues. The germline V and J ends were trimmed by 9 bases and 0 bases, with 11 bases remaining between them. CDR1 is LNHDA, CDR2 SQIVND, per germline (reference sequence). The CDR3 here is CASRSLANTGELFF. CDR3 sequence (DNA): TGTGCCAGCCGGAGCCTAGCGAACACCGGGGAGCTGTTTTTT.

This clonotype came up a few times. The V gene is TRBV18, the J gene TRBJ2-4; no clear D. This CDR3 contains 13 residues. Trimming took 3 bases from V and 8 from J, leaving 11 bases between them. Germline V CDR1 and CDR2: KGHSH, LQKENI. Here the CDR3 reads CASSPNAEDIQYF. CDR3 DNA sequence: TGTGCCAGCTCACCCAACGCAGAGGACATTCAGTACTTC.

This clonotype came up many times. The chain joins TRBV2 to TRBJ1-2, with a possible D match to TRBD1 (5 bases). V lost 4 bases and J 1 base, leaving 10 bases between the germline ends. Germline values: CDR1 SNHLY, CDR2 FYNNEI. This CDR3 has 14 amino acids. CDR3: CASSAMTVNYGYTF. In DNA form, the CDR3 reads TGTGCCAGCAGTGCCATGACAGTTAACTATGGCTACACCTTC.

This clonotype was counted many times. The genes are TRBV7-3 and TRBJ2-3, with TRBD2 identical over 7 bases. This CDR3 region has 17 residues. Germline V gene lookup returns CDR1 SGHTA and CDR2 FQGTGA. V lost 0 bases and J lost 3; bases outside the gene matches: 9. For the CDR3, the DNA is TGTGCCAGCAGCTTAACGTTTTCCGGGGGGTCTACAGATACGCAGTATTTT. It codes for CASSLTFSGGSTDTQYF.

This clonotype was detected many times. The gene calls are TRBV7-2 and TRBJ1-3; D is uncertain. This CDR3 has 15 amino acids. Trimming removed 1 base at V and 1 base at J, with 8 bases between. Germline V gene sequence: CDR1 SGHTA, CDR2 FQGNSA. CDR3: CASSLGRNSGNTIYF. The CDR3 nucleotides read TGTGCCAGCAGCTTAGGACGGAATTCTGGAAACACCATATATTTT.

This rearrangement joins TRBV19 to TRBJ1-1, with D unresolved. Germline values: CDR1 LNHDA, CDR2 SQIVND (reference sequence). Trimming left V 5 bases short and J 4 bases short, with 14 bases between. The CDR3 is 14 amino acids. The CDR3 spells CASSVNQKGTEAFF. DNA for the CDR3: TGTGCCAGTAGTGTGAACCAGAAGGGCACTGAAGCTTTCTTT.

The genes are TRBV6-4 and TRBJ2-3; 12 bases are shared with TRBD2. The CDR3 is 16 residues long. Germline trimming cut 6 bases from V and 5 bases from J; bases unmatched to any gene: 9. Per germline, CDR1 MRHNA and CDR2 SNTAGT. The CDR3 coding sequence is TGTGCCAGCAGCGCACTAGCGGGGGGAATGGGAGATACGCAGTATTTT. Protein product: CASSALAGGMGDTQYF.

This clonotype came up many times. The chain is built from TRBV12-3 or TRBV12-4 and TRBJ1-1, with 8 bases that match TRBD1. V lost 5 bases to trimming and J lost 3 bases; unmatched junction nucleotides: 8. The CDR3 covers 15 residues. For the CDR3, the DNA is TGTGCCAGCAGTCATTCCGGACAGGGCGACACTGAAGCTTTCTTT. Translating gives CASSHSGQGDTEAFF.

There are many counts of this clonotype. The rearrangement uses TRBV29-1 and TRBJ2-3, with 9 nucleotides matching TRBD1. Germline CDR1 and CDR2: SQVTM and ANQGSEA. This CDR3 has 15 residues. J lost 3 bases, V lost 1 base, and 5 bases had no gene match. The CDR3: CSVEGGTGWTDTQYF. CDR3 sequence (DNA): TGCAGCGTTGAAGGGGGGACAGGGTGGACAGATACGCAGTATTTT.

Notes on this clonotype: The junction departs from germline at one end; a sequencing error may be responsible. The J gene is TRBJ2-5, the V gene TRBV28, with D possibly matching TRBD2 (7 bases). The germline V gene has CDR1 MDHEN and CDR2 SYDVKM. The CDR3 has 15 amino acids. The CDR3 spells CASAQWSRGAENQYF. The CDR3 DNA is TGTGCCAGCGCGCAATGGAGTCGGGGGGCAGAGAACCAGTACTTC.

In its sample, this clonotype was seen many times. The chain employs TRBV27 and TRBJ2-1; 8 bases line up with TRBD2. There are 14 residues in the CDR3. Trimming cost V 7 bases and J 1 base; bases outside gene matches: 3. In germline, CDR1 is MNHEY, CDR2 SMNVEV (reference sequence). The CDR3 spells CASTRGGSYNEQFF. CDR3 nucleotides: TGTGCCAGCACCCGGGGGGGTTCCTACAATGAGCAGTTCTTC.

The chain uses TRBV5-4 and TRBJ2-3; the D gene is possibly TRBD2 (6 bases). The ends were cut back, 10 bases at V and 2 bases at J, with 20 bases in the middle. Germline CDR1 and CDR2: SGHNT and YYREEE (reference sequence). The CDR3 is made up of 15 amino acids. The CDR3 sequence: CASPGSFLPTDTQYF. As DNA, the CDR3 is TGTGCCTCCCCCGGGAGCTTCCTCCCCACAGATACGCAGTATTTT.

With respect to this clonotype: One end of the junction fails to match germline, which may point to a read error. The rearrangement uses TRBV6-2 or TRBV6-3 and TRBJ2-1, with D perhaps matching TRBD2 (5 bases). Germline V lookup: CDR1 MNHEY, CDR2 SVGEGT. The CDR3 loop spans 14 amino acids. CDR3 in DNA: TGTGCCAGCAGTTACCAGGACTCCTCCAATGAGCAGTTCTTC. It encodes CASSYQDSSNEQFF.

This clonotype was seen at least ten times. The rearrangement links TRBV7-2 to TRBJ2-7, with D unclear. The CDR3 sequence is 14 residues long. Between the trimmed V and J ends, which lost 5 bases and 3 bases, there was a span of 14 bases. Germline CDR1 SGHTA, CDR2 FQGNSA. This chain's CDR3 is CASSPLVDRYEQYF. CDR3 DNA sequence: TGTGCCAGCAGCCCGTTAGTAGATCGCTACGAGCAGTACTTC.

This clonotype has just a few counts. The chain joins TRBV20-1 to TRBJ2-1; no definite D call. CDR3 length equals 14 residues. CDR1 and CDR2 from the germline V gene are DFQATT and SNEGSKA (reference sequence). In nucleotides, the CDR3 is TGCGCCCGCAGCTTGGCTAGCTCCTACAATGAGCAGTTCTTC. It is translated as CARSLASSYNEQFF.